These T cell receptor beta chains were read from a single sample in a study of T cell responses to AZD1222 COVID-19 vaccine. Data came from immunoSEQ multiplex PCR; TCRdb stores just in-frame clones and leaves some out. The sample has under 85,000 clones, roughly 87% seen once. The material sequenced was peripheral blood, taken on day 0 of AZD1222 vaccination. The receptors were sampled from an adult in good health. Each CDR3 is given with its conserved first and last residue. The order of the fields is clone size, V gene, J gene, CDR3 protein. Size values are once, few and many counts, or a class for expanded clones, and some rows have none.

.	TRBV5-4	TRBJ2-7	CASSYDRRGGEQYF
.	TRBV5-1	TRBJ2-3	CASSLRTGVGDTQYF
.	TRBV12-3/TRBV12-4	TRBJ1-2	CASGPQGAGYTF
.	TRBV12-3/TRBV12-4	TRBJ2-3	CASSRTDTQYF
.	TRBV15	TRBJ2-1	CATSRDRWKQFF
.	TRBV11-2	TRBJ1-3	CASSPSGGSGNTIYF
.	TRBV27	TRBJ1-2	CASSPGRVGYGYTF
.	TRBV6-5	TRBJ2-7	CASGTGEQYF
.	TRBV20-1	TRBJ1-5	CSASPDSFNQPQHF
.	TRBV5-5	TRBJ2-7	CASSLGPGLSYEQYF
.	TRBV29-1	TRBJ2-1	CSVFRRLLSKNEQFF
.	TRBV6-5	TRBJ1-2	CASMGSGGQGYGYTF
.	TRBV7-9	TRBJ2-1	CASSLAYLGGQNNEQFF
.	TRBV7-3	TRBJ2-4	CASSEFSQGRVNIQYF
.	TRBV2	TRBJ1-6	CASSEGQGRVAPLHF
.	TRBV7-9	TRBJ2-2	CASPKGAKTGELFF
.	TRBV5-1	TRBJ2-1	CASSEGLAPNNEQFF
.	TRBV5-1	TRBJ2-5	CASSLFSATGETQYF
.	TRBV11-2	TRBJ1-1	CASNRRAVIEWMNTEAFF
.	TRBV3-1/TRBV3-2	TRBJ2-7	CASSPTDRGLKKGAYEQYF
.	TRBV10-3	TRBJ2-5	CAISETGGQETQYF
few	TRBV19	TRBJ2-7	CASRPEGTDYEQYF
.	TRBV19	TRBJ2-1	CASTSRVGLGVDEQFF
.	TRBV9	TRBJ2-7	CASSPPTSPGAYEQYF
.	TRBV7-2	TRBJ2-7	CASSLEASSYEQYF
.	TRBV15	TRBJ2-7	CATSRGLAGTNYEQYF
.	TRBV11-2	TRBJ1-2	CASSQRYNYGYTF
.	TRBV4-1	TRBJ1-5	CASSQAGGAGQPQHF
.	TRBV5-4	TRBJ2-3	CASSQRLVQYGTDTQYF
.	TRBV11-2	TRBJ2-3	CASSLERADTQYF
.	TRBV5-1	TRBJ2-1	CASSLVVPDNEQFF
once	TRBV5-1	TRBJ2-7	CASSAGLGLYEQYF
.	TRBV19	TRBJ1-2	CASSIAMTGAFPYGYTF
.	TRBV24-1	TRBJ2-5	CATSDTRQGARETQYF
.	TRBV11-1	TRBJ2-2	CASSEPGQGAFGELFF
.	TRBV28	TRBJ1-2	CASSFWSEYGYTF
.	TRBV27	TRBJ2-7	CASSITTSGRSEQYF
once	TRBV3-1/TRBV3-2	TRBJ2-1	CASSPGQGNNEQFF
.	TRBV10-3	TRBJ2-7	CAISEGETVSYEQYF
.	TRBV11-2	TRBJ1-4	CASSFGTGVKEKLFF
.	TRBV6-5	TRBJ2-1	CASLVFRVPGYEQFF
few	TRBV3-1/TRBV3-2	TRBJ2-5	CASSAPPGTSGNQETQYF
.	TRBV5-1	TRBJ1-1	CASSLKGPRGTEAFF
once	TRBV4-3	TRBJ1-1	CASSQVSSNTEAFF
.	TRBV18	TRBJ1-1	CASSPDGTALNTEAFF
few	TRBV19	TRBJ1-1	CARDPGQGYTEAFF
.	TRBV5-5	TRBJ2-3	CASKRGDSGNQDTQYF
.	TRBV7-2	TRBJ2-3	CASSFLDGNTDTQYF
.	TRBV15	TRBJ2-1	CATSTRTSGNNEQFF
.	TRBV9	TRBJ1-3	CASSLRIGNTIYF
.	TRBV29-1	TRBJ2-1	CSVEGVREQFF
.	TRBV2	TRBJ2-5	CASSAGLQETQYF
.	TRBV27	TRBJ2-7	CASSLNPSIPYEQYF